Below are 6 T cell receptor beta chains sequenced from a single sample in a study of yellow fever vaccine responses in identical twins. TCRdb processed the RT-PCR reads anew with MiXCR; each CDR3 protein has one entry. The sample includes about 19,000 distinct CDR3 sequences, approximately 70% seen only once; the top ten take about 2.7%. Sequences were derived from T cells from blood (PBMCs), unsorted or a sorted subset (not recorded which), sampled before or after yellow fever vaccination (not recorded which). These receptors were taken from a woman aged 18-29 years who received the yellow fever vaccine.

The chain is built from TRBV11-3 and TRBJ2-7; no firm D call. V lost 0 bases and J 3 bases, leaving 3 bases between the germline ends. The length of the CDR3 is 12 residues. The germline gives CDR1 SGHNT, CDR2 YENEEA. The CDR3 nucleotides are TGTGCCAGCAGCTTAGACAGCTACGAGCAGTACTTC. Its protein product is CASSLDSYEQYF.

This clonotype came up a few times. The rearrangement joins TRBV11-1 to TRBJ2-4; D gene ambiguous. Trimming took off 5 bases at V and 0 bases at J, with 14 bases between the two ends. Looked up from germline, CDR1 is SGHAT and CDR2 is FQDESV (reference sequence). CDR3 size: 16 residues. The CDR3 region is CASSRSDRLAKNIQYF. For the CDR3, the DNA is TGTGCCAGCAGCCGGTCCGATCGACTAGCCAAAAACATTCAGTACTTC.

The V call is TRBV3-1, the J call TRBJ2-7; 8 positions agree with TRBD2. The CDR3 is 16 amino acids. Germline V lookup: CDR1 LGHDT, CDR2 YNNKEL (reference sequence). Germline trimming cut 1 base from V and 4 bases from J; bases unmatched to any gene: 9. The CDR3 DNA sequence: TGTGCCAGCAGCCAAGTTAGCGGGAACGGATTATACGAGCAGTACTTC. It codes for CASSQVSGNGLYEQYF.

The chain carries TRBV13 and TRBJ1-5; D gene ambiguous. The CDR3 loop spans 12 amino acids. V gave up 8 bases and J gave up 0 bases, with 5 bases separating them. Per the germline V gene, CDR1 is PRHDT and CDR2 is FYEKMQ (reference sequence). Written as DNA, the CDR3 is TGTGCCAGCGCTCTTAGCAATCAGCCCCAGCATTTT. It yields the protein CASALSNQPQHF.

A single count supports this clonotype. The chain couples TRBV7-8 to TRBJ2-7; a possible D gene is TRBD2 (6 bases). The CDR3 totals 14 residues. The V end lost 5 bases, the J end lost 2 bases, and 13 bases lay between the germline ends. Germline V lookup: CDR1 SGHVS, CDR2 FQNEAQ. The CDR3: CASSIRGNPYEQYF. CDR3 DNA sequence: TGTGCCAGCAGCATACGGGGGAACCCCTACGAGCAGTACTTC.

The gene calls are TRBV20-1 and TRBJ2-7; 11 positions agree with TRBD2. This CDR3 contains 14 residues. Losses at the gene ends were 3 bases for V and 3 bases for J; bases not matched to a gene: 4. CDR1 is DFQATT, CDR2 SNEGSKA, per germline (reference sequence). In DNA, the CDR3 is TGCAGTGCTAGCAGGGGGACTAGCGGCTACGAGCAGTACTTC. It encodes CSASRGTSGYEQYF.